The text below deals with one T cell receptor (beta chain). What it recognizes is unknown. Trimming cost V 0 bases and J 2 bases, with 11 bases left between them. This CDR3 is 16 amino acids long. CDR1 is LGHNT and CDR2 is FRNRAP in the germline V gene. Assay: immunoSEQ multiplex PCR; the TCRdb copy retains only in-frame clones and omits some. This repertoire shows 150,000 to 200,000 clones, under 95% found once; its top ten account for around 1%. Second-dose intervals of approximately 4 or approximately 12 weeks were pooled. The data were taken from a study of T cell responses to AZD1222 COVID-19 vaccine. Study-wide points: In the spike-specific TCR repertoire, nearly half reportedly target unmutated variant regions. Clonal diversity may have been underestimated, and the donors were mostly white British, with more females than males.

The V and J genes are TRBV12-5 and TRBJ1-3; unclear D gene. The TCR comes from an adult who received the AZD1222 COVID-19 vaccine. Sequences were derived from peripheral blood, sampled 28 days after the second AZD1222 dose. The CDR3 loop reads CASGLVLRPTGNTIYF. The CDR3, as DNA: TGTGCTAGTGGTTTGGTACTTAGGCCTACTGGAAACACCATATATTTT.